The 32 T cell receptor beta chains presented below share a single source sample, sequenced in a study of chemoradiotherapy in HPV16-positive cancers. Measured with immunoSEQ multiplex PCR; TCRdb has only the in-frame clones, and not every one. Altogether about 950 clones are present, 88% being singletons, with the ten largest covering 5% to 7%. The starting material was tumor tissue, obtained from a patient who underwent chemoradiotherapy. These receptors originate from a human donor with HPV-associated anogenital cancer.

There are a few counts of this clone. V usage is TRBV15 and J usage is TRBJ2-1; 9 bases agree with TRBD2. Germline V gives CDR1 LNHNV, CDR2 YYDKDF (reference sequence). After removal of 4 bases from V and 11 bases from J, the junction contained 6 bases not matched to a gene. There are 13 residues in the CDR3. The CDR3: CATSTIAGEKQFF. CDR3 nucleotides: TGTGCCACCAGCACGATAGCGGGAGAGAAGCAGTTCTTC.

This chain links TRBV27 with TRBJ1-4; D remains ambiguous. Trimming took 0 bases from V and 6 from J, leaving 8 bases between them. The CDR3 has 14 amino acids. Germline CDR1 MNHEY, CDR2 SMNVEV (reference sequence). The CDR3 protein is CASSLSGYDEKLFF. CDR3 in DNA: TGTGCCAGCAGTTTATCAGGGTATGATGAAAAACTGTTTTTT. The full variable domain, completed using reference TRBV27 and TRBJ1-4, is EAQVTQNPRYLITVTGKKLTVTCSQNMNHEYMSWYRQDPGLGLRQIYYSMNVEVTDKGDVPEGYKVSRKEKRNFPLILESPSPNQTSLYFCASSLSGYDEKLFFGSGTQLSVL.

The chain links TRBV4-1 to TRBJ2-5; D may match TRBD1 or TRBD2 (6 bases each). Per the germline V gene, CDR1 is MGHRA and CDR2 is YSYEKL. V dropped 1 base and J dropped 10 bases, with 19 bases sitting between them. The CDR3 is 15 residues long. The CDR3 protein is CASSQVARGPSDQYF. CDR3 nucleotides: TGCGCCAGCAGCCAAGTGGCCCGGGGGCCGAGCGACCAGTACTTC.

V usage is TRBV25-1 and J usage is TRBJ2-1; D call uncertain. The V end lost 1 base, the J end lost 9 bases, and 19 bases lay between the germline ends. Looked up from germline, CDR1 is MGHDK and CDR2 is SYGVNS. The length of the CDR3 is 16 residues. The CDR3 sequence is CASSESKSWGYGEQFF. CDR3 nucleotides: TGTGCCAGCAGTGAATCGAAGTCTTGGGGTTATGGTGAGCAGTTCTTC.

The chain uses TRBV18 and TRBJ1-1, with D unresolved. V dropped 3 bases and J dropped 0 bases, with 11 bases sitting between them. Germline loops: CDR1 KGHSH, CDR2 LQKENI. This CDR3 is built from 15 residues. The CDR3 spells CASSPIELLNTEAFF. As DNA, the CDR3 is TGTGCCAGCTCACCCATAGAGCTCCTGAACACTGAAGCTTTCTTT.

The chain recombines TRBV5-5 with TRBJ1-2; the D gene is possibly TRBD1 (6 bases). With 0 bases removed from V and 4 bases from J, the gap between germline ends came to 19 bases. This CDR3 is built from 17 residues. Germline assignment: CDR1 SGHKS and CDR2 YYEKEE (reference sequence). CDR3 protein: CASSLALLAGQSYGYTF. The CDR3 DNA is TGTGCCAGCAGCTTGGCCCTCCTTGCCGGACAGAGCTATGGCTACACCTTC.

The rearrangement uses TRBV6-5 and TRBJ2-1; TRBD2 agrees at 10 bases. From germline, CDR1 is MNHEY and CDR2 SVGAGI. V lost 4 bases to trimming and J lost 1 base; unmatched junction nucleotides: 4. CDR3 size: 16 residues. The CDR3 DNA reads as TGTGCCAGCAGTTCCAAGCGGGAGGGTTCCTACAATGAGCAGTTCTTC. As protein: CASSSKREGSYNEQFF.

The genes are TRBV6-1 and TRBJ2-7; no clear D. The V gene's germline CDR1 is MNHNS and CDR2 SASEGT. The CDR3 loop spans 12 amino acids. The germline V and J ends were trimmed by 7 bases and 0 bases, with 7 bases remaining between them. The CDR3 is CASNGDSYEQYF. The CDR3 DNA sequence: TGTGCCAGCAATGGGGACTCCTACGAGCAGTACTTC.

This clone has only one observation. CDR3 nucleotide sequence: TGTGCCAGCAGCTCAATGTTCACAGATACGCAGTATTTT. Translating it yields CASSSMFTDTQYF. J is TRBJ2-3 and V is TRBV7-2, with D unresolved. Germline assignment: CDR1 SGHTA and CDR2 FQGNSA. V gave up 4 bases and J gave up 2 bases, with 7 bases separating them. The CDR3 has 13 residues.

The chain combines TRBV2 with TRBJ2-3; the match to TRBD2 covers 8 bases. The germline gives CDR1 SNHLY, CDR2 FYNNEI. J was trimmed by 1 base and V by 9 bases; bases with no gene match: 3. The CDR3 has 13 amino acids. The CDR3 loop reads CASAGGRTDTQYF. CDR3 nucleotides: TGTGCCAGTGCGGGAGGACGCACAGATACGCAGTATTTT.

The chain employs TRBV27 and TRBJ1-4; D is unclear. Germline lookup yields CDR1 MNHEY and CDR2 SMNVEV (reference sequence). Trimming removed 3 bases at V and 5 bases at J, with 10 bases between. CDR3 length: 14 amino acids. This CDR3 is CASSLSTLNEKLFF. The DNA of the CDR3 is TGTGCCAGCAGTTTGTCAACCTTAAATGAAAAACTGTTTTTT.

The J gene is TRBJ1-4, the V gene TRBV5-4; D gene uncertain. Germline CDR1 SGHNT, CDR2 YYREEE (reference sequence). V was cut by 2 bases and J by 12 bases, with 14 bases left in between. There are 13 residues in the CDR3. The CDR3 here is CASSLKGEEELFF. Here the CDR3 DNA reads TGTGCCAGCAGCTTAAAGGGAGAAGAAGAACTGTTTTTT.

This rearrangement joins TRBV7-9 to TRBJ2-3; D may correspond to TRBD1 or TRBD2 (5 bases each). CDR3 length: 17 residues. Germline V gene sequence: CDR1 SEHNR, CDR2 FQNEAQ (reference sequence). Trimming removed 4 bases from V and 3 bases from J, with 20 bases in between. DNA for the CDR3: TGTGCCAGCAGCTCCTCCGACTGGGGGTTGGGTACAGATACGCAGTATTTT. This gives the protein CASSSSDWGLGTDTQYF.

The chain employs TRBV9 and TRBJ2-1; perhaps TRBD2 as D (6 bases). Germline values: CDR1 SGDLS, CDR2 YYNGEE. The ends were cut back, 0 bases at V and 7 bases at J, with 20 bases in the middle. The CDR3 is made up of 17 amino acids. For the CDR3, the DNA is TGTGCCAGCAGCGTAGAGAATAGCGGATTAAGTATTAATGAGCAGTTCTTC. Encoded protein: CASSVENSGLSINEQFF.

This chain links TRBV29-1 with TRBJ2-5, with 7 nucleotides matching TRBD2. The J call may be in error: the DNA end matches TRBJ2-7 better. Germline lookup yields CDR1 SQVTM and CDR2 ANQGSEA. The CDR3 covers 14 residues. CDR3 protein: CSVVLAENSYEQYF. The CDR3 bases are TGCAGCGTAGTCCTAGCGGAAAACTCCTACGAGCAGTACTTC.

This clone has more than one count but fewer than ten. The chain has TRBV2 and TRBJ2-7; 9 nucleotides align to TRBD2. The length of the CDR3 is 15 residues. CDR1 SNHLY and CDR2 FYNNEI come from the germline V gene. After removal of 2 bases from V and 2 bases from J, the junction contained 4 bases not matched to a gene. In DNA, the CDR3 is TGTGCCAGCAGTGAAATGGCTAGCGGGACCTACGAGCAGTACTTC. Translating it yields CASSEMASGTYEQYF.

This chain uses TRBV7-2 with TRBJ2-1; D gene unclear. Germline V gives CDR1 SGHTA, CDR2 FQGNSA. Trimming took off 4 bases at V and 10 bases at J, with 14 bases between the two ends. CDR3 length equals 13 residues. This chain's CDR3 is CASSSKRSMEQFF. CDR3 DNA sequence: TGTGCCAGCAGCTCTAAGAGATCAATGGAGCAGTTCTTC. The full variable domain, with the rest looked up from reference TRBV7-2 and TRBJ2-1, is GAGVSQSPSNKVTEKGKDVELRCDPISGHTALYWYRQSLGQGLEFLIYFQGNSAPDKSGLPSDRFSAERTGGSVSTLTIQRTQQEDSAVYLCASSSKRSMEQFFGPGTRLTVL.

The rearrangement links TRBV5-1 to TRBJ1-2; D is unresolved. V lost 7 bases to trimming and J lost 8 bases, with 12 bases between them. CDR1 is SGHRS, CDR2 YFSETQ, per germline. The length of the CDR3 is 11 residues. The CDR3, as DNA: TGCGCCAGCGAGGAGGGAGGCGGCTACACCTTC. Translated: CASEEGGGYTF.

The rearrangement joins TRBV30 to TRBJ2-7; 10 nucleotides agree with TRBD1. CDR1 is GTSNPN and CDR2 is SVGIG in the germline V gene (reference sequence). The CDR3 consists of 14 residues. With V trimmed by 6 bases and J by 1 base, 6 bases remained unmatched. The CDR3: CACLGTGVSYEQYF. CDR3 sequence (DNA): TGTGCCTGCCTAGGGACAGGGGTTTCCTACGAGCAGTACTTC.

This clone appeared a few times. The DNA of the CDR3 is TGTGCCAGCAGCCAGTCTACTATGAACACTGAAGCTTTCTTT. It yields the protein CASSQSTMNTEAFF. This sequence joins TRBV27 and TRBJ1-1, with D unclear. The V gene lost 6 bases and the J gene lost 0 bases, with 11 bases spanning the gap. The CDR3 consists of 14 residues. The germline V gene encodes CDR1 MNHEY and CDR2 SMNVEV (reference sequence).

V usage is TRBV29-1 and J usage is TRBJ2-1; TRBD2 is a possible D gene (6 bases). The CDR3 is made up of 12 amino acids. From germline, CDR1 is SQVTM and CDR2 ANQGSEA. Here the CDR3 reads CSHTGLTNEQFF. CDR3 sequence (DNA): TGCAGTCATACGGGACTTACGAATGAGCAGTTCTTC.

The chain employs TRBV7-3 and TRBJ1-1, with D unresolved. In germline, CDR1 is SGHTA, CDR2 FQGTGA. The CDR3 extends over 13 amino acids. V lost 6 bases, J lost 1 base, and 9 bases lay in between. The CDR3 DNA reads TGTGCCAGCAGTCCAGGACCGAACACTGAAGCTTTCTTT. The encoded protein is CASSPGPNTEAFF.

The CDR3 DNA reads as TGCAGCGTTGATATTCCGGGAGCTGAAGCTTTCTTT. This sequence encodes CSVDIPGAEAFF. The chain joins TRBV29-1 to TRBJ1-1; D is undetermined. The CDR3 totals 12 residues. The V gene's germline CDR1 is SQVTM and CDR2 ANQGSEA. V gave up 3 bases and J gave up 6 bases, with 11 bases separating them. Full variable domain (outside the CDR3, taken from reference TRBV29-1 and TRBJ1-1): SAVISQKPSRDICQRGTSLTIQCQVDSQVTMMFWYRQQPGQSLTLIATANQGSEATYESGFVIDKFPISRPNLTFSTLTVSNMSPEDSSIYLCSVDIPGAEAFFGQGTRLTVV.

The chain employs TRBV14 and TRBJ2-3; a weak D match, TRBD1 (5 bases). Between the trimmed V and J ends, which lost 1 base and 3 bases, there was a span of 8 bases. Germline V gives CDR1 SGHDN, CDR2 FVKESK. This CDR3 has 14 residues. The CDR3, as DNA: TGTGCCAGCAGCCAAGCACAGGAGACAGATACGCAGTATTTT. Translated, it gives CASSQAQETDTQYF.

The chain has TRBV11-2 and TRBJ2-3; no reliable D call. CDR3 length equals 12 residues. CDR1 and CDR2 (germline): SGHAT, FQNNGV. Trimming pared 0 bases from V and 12 bases from J, leaving 10 bases between. The CDR3: CASSLEGSNQYF. DNA of the CDR3: TGTGCCAGCAGCTTAGAAGGTAGTAACCAGTATTTT.

The CDR3 region is CSASKMETQYF. DNA of the CDR3: TGCAGTGCTTCCAAAATGGAGACCCAGTACTTC. V is TRBV20-1 and J is TRBJ2-5; D gene ambiguous. Deletions cut 5 bases from V and 5 bases from J, with 9 bases between. The CDR3 spans 11 residues. The V gene's germline CDR1 is DFQATT and CDR2 SNEGSKA (reference sequence).

The V call is TRBV2, the J call TRBJ2-3, with TRBD2 matching 10 bases. From germline, CDR1 is SNHLY and CDR2 FYNNEI. J lost 6 bases, V lost 7 bases, and 13 bases had no gene match. The CDR3 is 16 residues long. CDR3: CASKKALSGGMDTQYF. DNA for the CDR3: TGTGCCAGCAAAAAGGCCCTTAGCGGGGGGATGGATACGCAGTATTTT.

V and J are TRBV2 and TRBJ2-7; 10 nucleotides agree with TRBD2. Germline V gives CDR1 SNHLY, CDR2 FYNNEI. CDR3 length: 15 amino acids. V lost 10 bases to trimming and J lost 0 bases; unmatched junction nucleotides: 9. This CDR3 reads CATKRGLAFSYEQYF. In DNA form, the CDR3 reads TGTGCCACCAAAAGGGGACTAGCGTTCTCCTACGAGCAGTACTTC.

The chain couples TRBV6-1 to TRBJ2-3; TRBD2 is a possible D gene (5 bases). The CDR3 covers 15 residues. The V end was cut by 1 base, the J end by 4 bases, with 12 bases between. Per the germline V gene, CDR1 is MNHNS and CDR2 is SASEGT. CDR3 sequence: CASSEGSGGADTQYF. The CDR3 DNA sequence: TGTGCCAGCAGTGAAGGGAGCGGCGGCGCAGATACGCAGTATTTT.

The rearrangement joins TRBV15 to TRBJ1-1, with D unclear. Looked up from germline, CDR1 is LNHNV and CDR2 is YYDKDF (reference sequence). This CDR3 region has 13 residues. V was shortened by 5 bases and J by 0 bases, with 7 bases between the two germline ends. For the CDR3, the DNA is TGTGCCACCAGCCTTGACCTGAACACTGAAGCTTTCTTT. Amino acids: CATSLDLNTEAFF.

The rearrangement uses TRBV29-1 and TRBJ2-2; 7 bases line up with TRBD1. The CDR3 extends over 15 amino acids. Trimming at V came to 6 bases and at J to 4 bases, leaving 11 bases not matched to a gene. CDR1 is SQVTM, CDR2 ANQGSEA, per germline. The CDR3 protein is CSVFRGSGSTGELFF. In DNA, the CDR3 is TGCAGCGTCTTCAGGGGGTCGGGGTCCACCGGGGAGCTGTTTTTT.

V and J are TRBV27 and TRBJ2-7, with a tentative D call TRBD2 (7 bases). Germline V gene data show CDR1 as MNHEY and CDR2 as SMNVEV (reference sequence). The CDR3 runs 22 residues. V dropped 6 bases and J dropped 3 bases, with 39 bases sitting between them. CDR3 bases: TGTGCCAGCAGCCCCATTTTAGTTAGAACAGGGACTACGGAGAATGATCTCTACGAGCAGTACTTC. As protein: CASSPILVRTGTTENDLYEQYF.